This record covers a single T cell receptor (beta chain). Its antigen is undetermined. CDR1 and CDR2 from the germline V gene are SGHTA and FQGNSA. The CDR3 is made up of 14 amino acids. The sample originates from a study of monozygotic twins with inflammatory bowel disease. Points from the study as a whole: Among the T cells, different subtypes could not be distinguished.

No DNA is given; TCRdb re-called the 5' RACE reads and lists each CDR3 protein once. The sample has 300,000 to 350,000 distinct CDR3 sequences. The chain has TRBV7-2 and TRBJ2-3; there is no DNA to check the TCRdb D call of TRBD2. The clonotype comes from a human donor with ulcerative colitis or Crohn's disease, or a healthy co-twin of an affected twin (not recorded which). The sequenced sample was blood. The CDR3 protein is CASSLLGHTDTQYF.